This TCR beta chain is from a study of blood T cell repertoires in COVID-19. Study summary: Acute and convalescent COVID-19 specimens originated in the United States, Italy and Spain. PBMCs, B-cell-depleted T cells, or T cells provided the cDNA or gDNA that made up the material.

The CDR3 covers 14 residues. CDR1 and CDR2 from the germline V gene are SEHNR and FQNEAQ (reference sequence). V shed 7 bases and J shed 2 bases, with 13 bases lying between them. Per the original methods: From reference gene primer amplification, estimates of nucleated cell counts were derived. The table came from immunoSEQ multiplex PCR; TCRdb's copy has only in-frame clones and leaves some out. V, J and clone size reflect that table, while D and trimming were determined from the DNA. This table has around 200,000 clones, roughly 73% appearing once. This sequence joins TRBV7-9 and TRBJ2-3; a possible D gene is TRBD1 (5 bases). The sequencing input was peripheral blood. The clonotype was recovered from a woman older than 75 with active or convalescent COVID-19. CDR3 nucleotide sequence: TGTGCCAGCACTAAGTCCAGGGCCACAGATACGCAGTATTTT. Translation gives CASTKSRATDTQYF. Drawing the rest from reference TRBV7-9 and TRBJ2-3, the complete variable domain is DTGVSQNPRHKITKRGQNVTFRCDPISEHNRLYWYRQTLGQGPEFLTYFQNEAQLEKSRLLSDRFSAERPKGSFSTLEIQRTEQGDSAMYLCASTKSRATDTQYFGPGTRLTVL.